These 25 T cell receptor beta chains were sequenced from one sample in a study of the immune and genomic landscape of osteosarcoma. Measured with immunoSEQ multiplex PCR; TCRdb has only the in-frame clones, and not every one. The table shows under 11,000 clones, with approximately 64% occurring only once. Osteosarcoma specimens were post-treatment primary, local recurrence and metastasis tumors from poor-prognosis patients. Input material: osteosarcoma tumor tissue from the lung. All receptors derive from a human donor with osteosarcoma.

This clone occurred a few times. This rearrangement joins TRBV28 to TRBJ2-7, with 9 bases aligning to TRBD1. CDR3 size: 16 residues. Germline V gene data show CDR1 as MDHEN and CDR2 as SYDVKM. The V segment lost 7 bases and the J segment 7 bases; nucleotides outside the gene matches: 17. Here the CDR3 reads CASTSRGAGQGSEQYF. As DNA, the CDR3 is TGTGCCAGCACCTCAAGGGGCGCGGGACAGGGTAGTGAGCAGTACTTC.

The chain joins TRBV5-1 to TRBJ1-4, with TRBD1 matching over 7 bases. The CDR3 totals 16 residues. J was trimmed by 3 bases and V by 4 bases; bases with no gene match: 9. Looked up from germline, CDR1 is SGHRS and CDR2 is YFSETQ. The chain's CDR3 is CASSLSTGLANEKLFF. The CDR3 nucleotides are TGCGCCAGCAGCCTTTCGACAGGGCTGGCTAATGAAAAACTGTTTTTT.

V is TRBV28 and J is TRBJ2-3, with D possibly matching TRBD2 (6 bases). CDR1 is MDHEN, CDR2 SYDVKM, per germline. The CDR3 is made up of 15 amino acids. Trimming removed 5 bases at V and 5 bases at J, with 17 bases between. CDR3 region: CASSPRETFGDTQYF. Written as DNA, the CDR3 is TGTGCCAGCAGTCCCCGGGAGACTTTTGGAGATACGCAGTATTTT.

This clone occurred a few times. V and J are TRBV18 and TRBJ1-6, with TRBD1 as a possible D gene (5 bases). The V and J ends lost 10 bases and 7 bases respectively, with 17 bases between them. The germline CDR1 and CDR2 sequences are KGHSH and LQKENI. There are 14 residues in the CDR3. CDR3 DNA: TGTGCCACCACACGGGGGGATGGAAATTCACCCCTCCACTTT. Residues: CATTRGDGNSPLHF.

The rearrangement links TRBV7-9 to TRBJ2-3; D not certain. This CDR3 is 12 amino acids long. Trimming shortened V by 3 bases and J by 6 bases, and 7 bases separated the two germline ends. Germline V CDR1 and CDR2: SEHNR, FQNEAQ (reference sequence). CDR3 DNA sequence: TGTGCCAGCAGCTTCTCCAGCGATACGCAGTATTTT. It encodes CASSFSSDTQYF. Based on the CDR3 plus reference TRBV7-9 and TRBJ2-3, the full variable domain is DTGVSQNPRHKITKRGQNVTFRCDPISEHNRLYWYRQTLGQGPEFLTYFQNEAQLEKSRLLSDRFSAERPKGSFSTLEIQRTEQGDSAMYLCASSFSSDTQYFGPGTRLTVL.

By share of the sample, this clone is medium-sized (0.01 to 0.1%). This chain uses TRBV18 with TRBJ1-1; D unresolved. The CDR3 has 14 residues. Trimming stripped 4 bases from V and 4 bases from J, with 13 bases between. Germline-derived CDR1 and CDR2 are KGHSH and LQKENI. The CDR3 is CASSLEGGITEAFF. In DNA form, the CDR3 reads TGTGCCAGCTCACTTGAAGGAGGGATCACTGAAGCTTTCTTT.

V gene TRBV5-1 combines with J gene TRBJ2-1; the match to TRBD2 covers 14 bases. With 0 bases clipped from V and 10 bases from J, the junction kept 12 bases outside the gene matches. This CDR3 spans 18 amino acids. Germline-derived CDR1 and CDR2 are SGHRS and YFSETQ. The CDR3 DNA sequence: TGCGCCAGCAGCTTGGGTTCTATTGTGGGACTAGCGGGAGACGAGCAGTTCTTC. Translated, it gives CASSLGSIVGLAGDEQFF.

The V call is TRBV6-6, the J call TRBJ1-2; D gene unclear. V shed 1 base and J shed 4 bases, with 10 bases lying between them. CDR1 and CDR2 (germline): MNHNY, SVGAGI (reference sequence). This CDR3 is 14 amino acids long. Here the CDR3 reads CASSYFPDIYGYTF. In nucleotides, the CDR3 is TGTGCCAGCAGTTACTTCCCCGACATCTATGGCTACACCTTC.

The rearrangement links TRBV5-8 to TRBJ2-7; D is ambiguous. This CDR3 is 13 amino acids long. Trimming took 4 bases from V and 6 from J, leaving 14 bases between them. The germline CDR1 and CDR2 sequences are SGHTS and YDEGEE. The CDR3 nucleotides are TGTGCCAGCAGCCCTCGAATAGATGGCGAGCAGTACTTC. This codes for CASSPRIDGEQYF.

The chain employs TRBV10-3 and TRBJ2-7, with 7 positions matching TRBD1. From germline, CDR1 is ENHRY and CDR2 SYGVKD. The V gene end was trimmed by 4 bases and the J gene end by 3 bases; junction bases not matched to a gene: 6. The CDR3 has 14 amino acids. The CDR3 DNA is TGTGCCATCAGTGGCGTGGGGACAGTCTACGAGCAGTACTTC. This codes for CAISGVGTVYEQYF.

The chain recombines TRBV30 with TRBJ2-6, with D perhaps matching TRBD2 (5 bases). V lost 0 bases and J 4 bases, leaving 10 bases between the germline ends. Germline loops: CDR1 GTSNPN, CDR2 SVGIG (reference sequence). The CDR3 is 15 amino acids. CDR3: CAWSVLGIGANVLTF. The CDR3 bases are TGTGCCTGGAGTGTACTAGGAATAGGGGCCAACGTCCTGACTTTC. The full variable domain, completed using reference TRBV30 and TRBJ2-6, is SQTIHQWPATLVQPVGSPLSLECTVEGTSNPNLYWYRQAAGRGLQLLFYSVGIGQISSEVPQNLSASRPQDRQFILSSKKLLLSDSGFYLCAWSVLGIGANVLTFGAGSRLTVL.

On this clone: The sample holds other DNA sequences that translate to the same CDR3. The V and J genes are TRBV28 and TRBJ2-7; D is unclear. The CDR3 sequence is 11 residues long. The germline V and J ends were trimmed by 5 bases and 4 bases, with 6 bases remaining between them. Germline V gene data show CDR1 as MDHEN and CDR2 as SYDVKM. The CDR3 sequence: CASSAGYEQYF. For the CDR3, the DNA is TGTGCCAGCAGTGCTGGATACGAGCAGTACTTC.

The chain recombines TRBV6-4 with TRBJ2-3; D possibly corresponds to TRBD2 (5 bases). Germline values: CDR1 MRHNA, CDR2 SNTAGT. The CDR3 totals 16 residues. Trimming removed 6 bases from V and 3 bases from J, with 19 bases in between. Here the CDR3 DNA reads TGTGCCAGCAGAGAACCCCTAGCTTCGGGGACAGATACGCAGTATTTT. Protein: CASREPLASGTDTQYF.

This sequence joins TRBV28 and TRBJ2-3; perhaps TRBD1 as D (6 bases). The CDR3 runs to 16 residues. Germline V gene data show CDR1 as MDHEN and CDR2 as SYDVKM. V lost 6 bases and J 7 bases, leaving 23 bases between the germline ends. This chain's CDR3 is CASRGLGHAFGNTQYF. The CDR3 coding sequence is TGTGCCAGCAGAGGGCTGGGACACGCTTTCGGGAATACGCAGTATTTT.

The chain employs TRBV10-1 and TRBJ2-1; D is tentatively TRBD1 or TRBD2 (5 bases each). Germline CDR1 WNHNN, CDR2 SYGVQD (reference sequence). The CDR3 covers 11 residues. The ends were cut back, 3 bases at V and 10 bases at J, with 7 bases in the middle. CDR3 loop: CASSDEGEQFF. Here the CDR3 DNA reads TGCGCCAGCAGTGACGAGGGGGAGCAGTTCTTC.

The CDR3 sequence is CASSLEYTGELFF. The DNA of the CDR3 is TGCGCCAGCAGCTTGGAGTACACCGGGGAGCTGTTTTTT. V usage is TRBV5-1 and J usage is TRBJ2-2; D gene unclear. The CDR3 runs to 13 residues. Trimming cost V 0 bases and J 3 bases, with 3 bases left between them. Germline V gene lookup returns CDR1 SGHRS and CDR2 YFSETQ.

The chain links TRBV27 to TRBJ2-2; the D gene is possibly TRBD2 (6 bases). This CDR3 spans 16 amino acids. The V gene lost 3 bases and the J gene lost 5 bases, with 16 bases spanning the gap. Germline lookup yields CDR1 MNHEY and CDR2 SMNVEV (reference sequence). The CDR3 reads CASSFGGVGGTGELFF. The CDR3, as DNA: TGTGCCAGCAGTTTTGGGGGTGTTGGGGGGACCGGGGAGCTGTTTTTT.

This clone was counted between two and nine times. CDR3 sequence (DNA): TGTGCCAGCAGTTCGGACAGGGAATTTTGTGGCTACACCTTC. It encodes CASSSDREFCGYTF. The J gene is TRBJ1-2, the V gene TRBV9, with 8 bases identical to TRBD1. This CDR3 region has 14 residues. V was clipped by 5 bases and J by 7 bases; unmatched bases: 10. CDR1 is SGDLS and CDR2 is YYNGEE in the germline V gene.

The rearrangement uses TRBV9 and TRBJ2-5; 7 nucleotides agree with TRBD1. CDR3 length: 15 residues. J gave up 2 bases and V 4 bases, and 8 bases lay outside the gene matches. Looked up from germline, CDR1 is SGDLS and CDR2 is YYNGEE. The CDR3 region is CASSPTGTSQETQYF. The CDR3 region has the DNA TGTGCCAGCAGCCCGACAGGGACATCACAAGAGACCCAGTACTTC.

This sequence joins TRBV5-1 and TRBJ2-3; tentatively, D is TRBD2 (6 bases). This CDR3 is built from 14 residues. Germline CDR1 is SGHRS and CDR2 is YFSETQ. The V and J ends lost 5 bases and 5 bases respectively, with 15 bases between them. Here the CDR3 DNA reads TGCGCCAGCAGTTTCGGGAGTCGGAAAGATACGCAGTATTTT. Translation gives CASSFGSRKDTQYF.

The V and J genes are TRBV2 and TRBJ1-6; the match to TRBD1 covers 8 bases. Germline V gene data show CDR1 as SNHLY and CDR2 as FYNNEI. The CDR3 spans 15 residues. Germline trimming cut 5 bases from V and 7 bases from J; bases unmatched to any gene: 7. The CDR3 is CASSYGQGRNSPLHF. As DNA, the CDR3 is TGTGCCAGCAGTTACGGACAGGGAAGGAATTCACCCCTCCACTTT.

The rearrangement uses TRBV7-8 and TRBJ2-7, with a tentative D call TRBD2 (5 bases). Trimming shortened V by 7 bases and J by 8 bases, and 18 bases separated the two germline ends. The CDR3 sequence is 13 residues long. Germline V gene lookup returns CDR1 SGHVS and CDR2 FQNEAQ. The CDR3 sequence is CASTPLGSGQQYF. The CDR3 region has the DNA TGTGCCAGCACCCCACTAGGGTCGGGTCAGCAGTACTTC. Full variable domain (rest looked up from reference TRBV7-8 and TRBJ2-7): GAGVSQSPRYKVAKRGQDVALRCDPISGHVSLFWYQQALGQGPEFLTYFQNEAQLDKSGLPSDRFFAERPEGSVSTLKIQRTQQEDSAVYLCASTPLGSGQQYFGPGTRLTVT.

This rearrangement joins TRBV5-4 to TRBJ2-2; D gene unclear. Deletions cut 0 bases from V and 6 bases from J, with 6 bases between. The CDR3 runs to 13 residues. Germline V gives CDR1 SGHNT, CDR2 YYREEE (reference sequence). The CDR3 loop is CASSLAVAGELFF. The DNA for the CDR3 is TGTGCCAGCAGCTTGGCAGTAGCCGGGGAGCTGTTTTTT.

This clone came up once. J is TRBJ1-2 and V is TRBV4-1; 10 positions match TRBD1. This CDR3 is 14 amino acids long. J lost 7 bases, V lost 4 bases, and 6 bases had no gene match. Germline CDR1 is MGHRA and CDR2 is YSYEKL. The CDR3 loop is CASSPRDRGTGYTF. The DNA of the CDR3 is TGCGCCAGCAGCCCCCGGGACAGGGGAACTGGCTACACCTTC.

The chain has TRBV7-6 and TRBJ2-1, with no clear D. Germline V gives CDR1 SGHVS, CDR2 FNYEAQ. The CDR3 is 13 amino acids. Trimming left V 5 bases short and J 11 bases short, with 16 bases between. The CDR3 nucleotides are TGTGCCAGCAGCGGCTCTCCGGGTAGGCAGCAGTTCTTC. Protein: CASSGSPGRQQFF.